This TCR beta chain was recorded in a study of blood T cell repertoires in COVID-19. Background on the study: Researchers got acute and convalescent COVID-19 samples from the United States, Italy and Spain. T cells, B-cell-depleted T cells, or PBMCs supplied cDNA or gDNA.

CDR3 length: 14 residues. V dropped 4 bases and J dropped 12; count of bases not matched to a gene: 13. Germline loops: CDR1 SQVTM, CDR2 ANQGSEA. As handled by the study authors: For nucleated cells, counts were estimated from reference gene primer amplification. The data were produced by immunoSEQ multiplex PCR, yet TCRdb's version contains in-frame clones alone and is incomplete. From that table come the V and J calls and clone size; the DNA was used to work out D and trimming. The sample yields around 150,000 clones, 78% seen once. This clonotype was sampled from a man in his sixties who had recovered from COVID-19. Material: peripheral blood. The chain is built from TRBV29-1 and TRBJ2-1; 9 bases agree with TRBD1. CDR3 DNA sequence: TGCAGCGTTGCATCCGGGACAGGGCTTCTCGCGCAGTTCTTC. It is translated as CSVASGTGLLAQFF.